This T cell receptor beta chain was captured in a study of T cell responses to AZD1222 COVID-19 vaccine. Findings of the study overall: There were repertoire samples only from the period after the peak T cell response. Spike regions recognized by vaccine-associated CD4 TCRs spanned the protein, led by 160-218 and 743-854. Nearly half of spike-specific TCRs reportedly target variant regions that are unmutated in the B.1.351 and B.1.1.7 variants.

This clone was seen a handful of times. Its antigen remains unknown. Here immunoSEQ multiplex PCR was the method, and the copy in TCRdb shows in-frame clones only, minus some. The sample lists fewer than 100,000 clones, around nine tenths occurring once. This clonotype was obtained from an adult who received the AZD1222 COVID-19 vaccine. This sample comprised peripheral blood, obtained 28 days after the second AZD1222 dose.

For the CDR3, the DNA is TGTGCCAGCAGTCCCGGGGGATATGGCTACACCTTC. Protein product: CASSPGGYGYTF. The chain couples TRBV12-3 or TRBV12-4 to TRBJ1-2, with a tentative D call TRBD1 (5 bases). Deletions cut 5 bases from V and 5 bases from J, with 9 bases between. This CDR3 region has 12 residues.